This T cell receptor beta chain appears in the sequencing data of a study of tumor-infiltrating lymphocytes in oesophageal squamous cell carcinoma. Via MiXCR, TCRdb re-called the PCR reads, giving one row per CDR3 protein. The data show roughly 11,000 distinct CDR3 sequences, with around half seen just once and 24% held by the top ten. This clonotype is labeled medium-sized. This CDR3 region has 11 residues. V was cut by 8 bases and J by 2 bases, with 3 bases left in between. CDR1 and CDR2 (germline): MDHEN, SYDVKM. This receptor was obtained from a male donor with esophageal squamous cell carcinoma. This rearrangement joins TRBV28 to TRBJ2-2; no firm D call. Input material: esophageal tumor tissue. The CDR3 region has the DNA TGTGCCAGCGCAAACACCGGGGAGCTGTTTTTT. Its translation: CASANTGELFF.